These 18 T cell receptor beta chains came from one sample sequenced in a study of shared clonotypes between healthy human individuals. Only in-frame clones appear in the TCRdb table, and some are missing; sequencing was by immunoSEQ multiplex PCR. Seen here are more than 1.2 million clones, approximately 98.5% observed once, and the top ten hold about 0.35%. Source material: naive CD4+ T cells sorted from blood. Subset meaning: CD45RA+ positively selected. The receptors come from a man younger than 40 in good health.

V gene TRBV5-1 combines with J gene TRBJ2-1; 7 bases match TRBD2. The germline gives CDR1 SGHRS, CDR2 YFSETQ. The ends lost 1 base at V and 6 bases at J; junction bases unmatched: 16. The CDR3 length is 18 residues. DNA for the CDR3: TGCGCCAGCAGCTTGCAACCCTGGGCTAGCGGAACTGCCAATGAGCAGTTCTTC. Translation: CASSLQPWASGTANEQFF.

Here the CDR3 reads CASSTISFLRAFF. CDR3 DNA sequence: TGTGCCAGCAGCACCATTTCTTTTTTACGGGCTTTCTTT. The rearrangement joins TRBV11-2 to TRBJ1-1; the D is unclear. The germline CDR1 and CDR2 sequences are SGHAT and FQNNGV. CDR3 size: 13 residues. Between the trimmed V and J ends, which lost 5 bases and 11 bases, there was a span of 18 bases.

The chain recombines TRBV6-5 with TRBJ1-2, with D perhaps TRBD1 (5 bases). Germline V CDR1 and CDR2: MNHEY, SVGAGI. The CDR3 extends over 14 amino acids. V lost 2 bases and J lost 4, with 11 bases in between. CDR3 region: CASSYGDRFYGYTF. CDR3 nucleotides: TGTGCCAGCAGTTACGGAGACAGATTCTATGGCTACACCTTC.

This chain links TRBV2 with TRBJ2-5; a possible D gene is TRBD1 (6 bases). Germline values: CDR1 SNHLY, CDR2 FYNNEI. The CDR3 is 13 amino acids. Trimming pared 11 bases from V and 5 bases from J, leaving 18 bases between. The CDR3 DNA is TGTGCCGGACAGCCCACAAGGGAGGAGACCCAGTACTTC. Translated, it gives CAGQPTREETQYF.

The chain couples TRBV5-4 to TRBJ2-7, with a weak D call TRBD1 (6 bases). In germline, CDR1 is SGHNT, CDR2 YYREEE (reference sequence). The CDR3 is 12 amino acids. V lost 5 bases to trimming and J lost 7 bases, with 13 bases between them. As DNA, the CDR3 is TGTGCCAGCAGACAGGGTCCGGGTGAGCAGTACTTC. This codes for CASRQGPGEQYF.

The V gene is TRBV7-6, the J gene TRBJ1-3, with D uncertain. V was clipped by 5 bases and J by 0 bases, with 5 bases between them. The length of the CDR3 is 13 residues. Germline V lookup: CDR1 SGHVS, CDR2 FNYEAQ. Here the CDR3 DNA reads TGTGCCAGCAGCGCCTTCTCTGGAAACACCATATATTTT. Encoded protein: CASSAFSGNTIYF.

V usage is TRBV18 and J usage is TRBJ1-6; no firm D call. From germline, CDR1 is KGHSH and CDR2 LQKENI. The CDR3 length is 16 residues. The V gene lost 6 bases and the J gene lost 1 base, with 13 bases spanning the gap. Here the CDR3 DNA reads TGTGCCAGCTCTCCCCTGGACCGATCCTATAATTCACCCCTCCACTTT. Amino acid sequence: CASSPLDRSYNSPLHF.

The CDR3 nucleotides read TGTGCCAGCAGCAGGTCAGGGTCGAACTACGAGCAGTACTTC. Protein sequence: CASSRSGSNYEQYF. The V and J genes are TRBV27 and TRBJ2-7, with D possibly being TRBD1 (5 bases). CDR3 length equals 14 residues. Germline values: CDR1 MNHEY, CDR2 SMNVEV (reference sequence). Trimming removed 6 bases from V and 3 bases from J, with 15 bases in between.

The chain has TRBV18 and TRBJ2-1, with 9 nucleotides matching TRBD1. CDR1 and CDR2 from the germline V gene are KGHSH and LQKENI. V gave up 4 bases and J gave up 9 bases; unmatched junction bases: 4. The CDR3 totals 13 residues. The CDR3 DNA reads as TGTGCCAGCTCACGGGACAGGGTTGGTGAGCAGTTCTTC. This sequence encodes CASSRDRVGEQFF.

This clone was seen just once. The J gene is TRBJ2-7, the V gene TRBV6-5, with D hard to call. The V gene lost 2 bases and the J gene lost 3 bases, with 14 bases spanning the gap. CDR1 and CDR2 from the germline V gene are MNHEY and SVGAGI. The CDR3 extends over 15 amino acids. This CDR3 is CASSYKLGSGYEQYF. The CDR3 nucleotides are TGTGCCAGCAGTTACAAGCTGGGGTCGGGCTACGAGCAGTACTTC.

The chain carries TRBV5-1 and TRBJ2-7, with D perhaps matching TRBD2 (5 bases). The CDR3 has 16 amino acids. Trimming left V 0 bases short and J 3 bases short, with 16 bases between. Germline CDR1 is SGHRS and CDR2 is YFSETQ. CDR3: CASSLDGRIRDYEQYF. Written as DNA, the CDR3 is TGCGCCAGCAGCTTGGATGGTCGAATACGGGACTACGAGCAGTACTTC.

On this clone itself: This sample includes further DNA sequences coding for the same CDR3. The rearrangement joins TRBV10-3 to TRBJ2-7; TRBD2 matches 9 bases. Per the germline V gene, CDR1 is ENHRY and CDR2 is SYGVKD. This CDR3 is built from 15 residues. The V and J ends lost 0 bases and 2 bases, in that order; junction bases with no gene match: 2. CDR3 sequence: CAISESLAGAYEQYF. In DNA form, the CDR3 reads TGTGCCATCAGTGAGTCACTAGCGGGCGCCTACGAGCAGTACTTC.

Remarks on this clone: Additional DNA sequences in this sample encode the identical CDR3. This rearrangement joins TRBV2 to TRBJ2-2; TRBD2 is a possible D gene (5 bases). Trimming removed 3 bases from V and 9 bases from J, with 8 bases in between. This CDR3 has 12 amino acids. CDR1 is SNHLY and CDR2 is FYNNEI in the germline V gene. The CDR3 sequence is CASSERVRELFF. CDR3 sequence (DNA): TGTGCCAGCAGTGAGCGGGTGCGGGAGCTGTTTTTT. Using reference TRBV2 and TRBJ2-2 for the parts outside the CDR3, the full variable domain is EPEVTQTPSHQVTQMGQEVILRCVPISNHLYFYWYRQILGQKVEFLVSFYNNEISEKSEIFDDQFSVERPDGSNFTLKIRSTKLEDSAMYFCASSERVRELFFGEGSRLTVL.

This chain connects TRBV2 to TRBJ2-2; no reliable D call. Trimming pared 6 bases from V and 6 bases from J, leaving 5 bases between. The CDR3 has 11 residues. Looked up from germline, CDR1 is SNHLY and CDR2 is FYNNEI. The CDR3 sequence: CASSMPGELFF. In nucleotides, the CDR3 is TGTGCCAGCAGCATGCCCGGGGAGCTGTTTTTT.

This chain links TRBV29-1 with TRBJ2-3, with D uncertain. Per germline, CDR1 SQVTM and CDR2 ANQGSEA. CDR3 size: 13 residues. Deletions cut 4 bases from V and 0 bases from J, with 8 bases between. The CDR3 DNA is TGCAGCGTTGTTCAAGTTAGCACAGATACGCAGTATTTT. Protein: CSVVQVSTDTQYF.

This chain joins TRBV30 and TRBJ2-5; D might be TRBD2 (6 bases). CDR1 and CDR2 from the germline V gene are GTSNPN and SVGIG (reference sequence). The V end lost 2 bases, the J end lost 5 bases, and 18 bases lay between the germline ends. The length of the CDR3 is 15 residues. The CDR3 DNA is TGTGCCTGGAGTATTGGTGGAGGGATTGGGGAGACCCAGTACTTC. Its translation is CAWSIGGGIGETQYF.

V and J are TRBV28 and TRBJ2-3; 13 bases are shared with TRBD2. Germline-derived CDR1 and CDR2 are MDHEN and SYDVKM. The CDR3 is 16 amino acids. The junction had 10 bases not matched to a gene; V was cut back by 6 bases and J by 7 bases. This CDR3 reads CASREITSGRVYTQYF. The CDR3 coding sequence is TGTGCCAGCAGGGAAATAACTAGCGGGAGGGTTTATACGCAGTATTTT.

J is TRBJ1-2 and V is TRBV4-1, with a tentative D call TRBD1 (5 bases). The CDR3 totals 15 residues. Germline V lookup: CDR1 MGHRA, CDR2 YSYEKL. V gave up 0 bases and J gave up 7 bases, with 15 bases separating them. CDR3 nucleotides: TGCGCCAGCAGCCAAGAACCCCTGGGGGTCCCTGGCTACACCTTC. Translation: CASSQEPLGVPGYTF.